This is a list of T cell receptor beta chains from one sample in a study of control samples from healthy donors and cancer patients. Only in-frame clones appear in the TCRdb table, and some are missing; sequencing was by immunoSEQ multiplex PCR. This sample has over 100,000 clones, with roughly 90% found just once. Sequences were obtained from blood. The receptor source for this set is a man aged 40-55 years in good health. The conserved cysteine and the conserved F or W are not part of the CDR3 here. A D gene is named only where the DNA matches it firmly.

>NA|13|TRBJ2-5|TRBV6-1
ASSERAMYQETQY
>NA|12|TRBJ2-2|TRBV7-9
ASSKSAYTGELF
>TRBD2|12|TRBJ2-2|TRBV9
ASSVGTSAGELF
>NA|12|TRBJ1-1|TRBV7-8
ASSFFGTISEAF
>TRBD2|14|TRBJ2-1|TRBV5-1
ASSWTTSGANNEQF
>NA|9|TRBJ2-1|TRBV4-1
ASSQGNEQF
>NA|12|TRBJ2-2|TRBV6-5
ASRTTSNTGELF
>TRBD1|14|TRBJ2-3|TRBV9
ASSARQGWSTDTQY
>NA|12|TRBJ1-6|TRBV10-3
AISEQTEGSPLH
>TRBD1|16|TRBJ2-2|TRBV29-1
SVLPGQGAGMNTGELF
>NA|12|TRBJ2-3|TRBV7-9
ASSPGQRRDTQY
>TRBD1|13|TRBJ2-7|TRBV7-9
ASSPTTGGSNEQY
>NA|10|TRBJ2-5|TRBV2
AISRGGETQY
>TRBD2|13|TRBJ2-5|TRBV6-5
ASDTSGGAMETQY
>TRBD2|15|TRBJ2-3|TRBV18
ASSSLAGDPVRDTQY
>NA|15|TRBJ1-3|TRBV4-2
ASSPHGRGATGNTIY
>NA|16|TRBJ1-4|TRBV21-1
ASSIRDGPSRYNEKLF
>TRBD1|11|TRBJ2-2|TRBV30
AWSTGGPGELF
>NA|11|TRBJ1-5|TRBV27
ASSLNGYQPQH
>NA|15|TRBJ2-1|TRBV9
ASSVDAPHLTYNEQF
>TRBD1|15|TRBJ1-1|TRBV27
ASSSLGLGQGGTEAF
>NA|13|TRBJ2-5|TRBV21-1
ASSKVGLPQETQY
>NA|8|TRBJ2-2|TRBV5-4
ARTPGTSF
>NA|11|TRBJ1-5|TRBV6-5
ASRYNSNQPQH
>TRBD1|16|TRBJ2-7|TRBV5-1
ASSRAGPFGTGGFEQY
>NA|13|TRBJ2-6|TRBV19
ASWGARSGANVLT
>TRBD2|12|TRBJ2-5|TRBV5-1
ASSRTSPRETQY
>TRBD1|14|TRBJ1-1|TRBV4-2
ASSQRDGDRDREAF
>NA|12|TRBJ2-5|TRBV2
ASSDGRLQETQY
>NA|12|TRBJ1-6|TRBV7-9
ASSALGLYSPLH
>NA|11|TRBJ1-1|TRBV19
ASSEGMNTEAF
>NA|13|TRBJ1-6|TRBV6-5
ASSSLIQDNSPLH
>NA|11|TRBJ1-2|TRBV12-3/TRBV12-4
ASSLGANYGYT
>TRBD1|12|TRBJ2-1|TRBV5-1
ASSLEGTDNEQF
>TRBD2|14|TRBJ2-3|TRBV30
AWGLAGRPGTDTQY